The 23 T cell receptor beta chains below were found in one sample sequenced in a study of blood T cells in healthy people across ages. A J-beta primer mix and a sample-barcoded 5' primer were used in a second PCR of about 6 to 12 cycles. Each CDR3 protein gets one entry after TCRdb re-called the 5' RACE reads with MiXCR. The repertoire holds some 1.5 million distinct CDR3 sequences, with about 28% as singletons. The sequencing sample was made of blood. These receptors came from a woman aged 25 to 39 in good health.

This clonotype was seen a handful of times. V usage is TRBV12-3 or TRBV12-4 and J usage is TRBJ2-7, with D tentatively TRBD1 (8 bases). The CDR3 sequence is 14 residues long. Trimming pared 5 bases from V and 4 bases from J, leaving 15 bases between. The DNA of the CDR3 is TGTGCCAGCAGTAACATACAGGGGGGGTACGAGCAGTACTTC. Encoded protein: CASSNIQGGYEQYF.

This clonotype has just a few counts. The chain recombines TRBV28 with TRBJ2-3; D unclear. This CDR3 is built from 10 residues. The V gene lost 8 bases and the J gene lost 7 bases, with 7 bases spanning the gap. In germline, CDR1 is MDHEN, CDR2 SYDVKM. The chain's CDR3 is CASGPNTQYF. CDR3 coding DNA: TGTGCCAGCGGCCCTAATACGCAGTATTTT.

With regard to this clonotype: At one of its ends the junction is not consistent with the germline gene, which may arise from a read error. The chain links TRBV28 to TRBJ2-1; D unclear. CDR3 size: 15 residues. CDR1 and CDR2 (germline): MDHEN, SYDVKM. CDR3 nucleotides: TGTGCCAGCAATGTTCCGGGCCCAGGCCGTGGTGAGCAGGTCTTC. Protein product: CASNVPGPGRGEQVF.

In this sample, this clonotype turned up a few times. The chain uses TRBV20-1 and TRBJ2-7; 11 bases align to TRBD2. The DNA end is a closer match to TRBJ2-5, so the J assignment may be wrong. The CDR3 consists of 14 residues. Germline CDR1 DFQATT, CDR2 SNEGSKA (reference sequence). The CDR3 DNA reads TGCAGTGCCCCCGGGCTAGCGGGAGGTGAGACCCAGTACTTC. Amino acid sequence: CSAPGLAGGETQYF.

The sample holds many counts of this clonotype. The chain employs TRBV12-5 and TRBJ2-1, with a possible D match to TRBD1 (6 bases). The CDR3 loop spans 14 amino acids. The V gene's germline CDR1 is LGHNT and CDR2 FRNRAP. V was trimmed by 6 bases and J by 8 bases, leaving 17 bases between them. CDR3 coding DNA: TGTGCTAGTGGACGCCCGGACAGTCATCATGAGCAGTTCTTC. The encoded protein is CASGRPDSHHEQFF. The entire variable domain, with the rest obtained from reference TRBV12-5 and TRBJ2-1, is as follows: DARVTQTPRHKVTEMGQEVTMRCQPILGHNTVFWYRQTMMQGLELLAYFRNRAPLDDSGMPKDRFSAEMPDATLATLKIQPSEPRDSAVYFCASGRPDSHHEQFFGPGTRLTVL.

This chain uses TRBV12-3 or TRBV12-4 with TRBJ2-7; D is undetermined. CDR3 length equals 13 residues. The V end was cut by 0 bases, the J end by 7 bases, with 10 bases between. CDR3 sequence: CASSLAIKHEQYF. Here the CDR3 DNA reads TGTGCCAGCAGTTTAGCTATCAAGCATGAGCAGTACTTC.

This rearrangement joins TRBV5-1 to TRBJ2-1; D is undetermined. Trimming left V 0 bases short and J 0 bases short, with 13 bases between. Germline assignment: CDR1 SGHRS and CDR2 YFSETQ. CDR3 length equals 17 residues. This chain's CDR3 is CASSLGTGPSSYNEQFF. The CDR3 coding sequence is TGCGCCAGCAGCTTGGGTACGGGCCCGAGCTCCTACAATGAGCAGTTCTTC.

The chain is built from TRBV5-5 and TRBJ1-5; perhaps TRBD1 as D (6 bases). This CDR3 comprises 13 residues. Germline V lookup: CDR1 SGHKS, CDR2 YYEKEE (reference sequence). Trimming took 7 bases from V and 4 from J, leaving 12 bases between them. The CDR3 protein is CASQGQPNQPQHF. DNA for the CDR3: TGTGCCAGCCAAGGACAGCCGAATCAGCCCCAGCATTTT.

This clonotype appeared a single time. This could be a read error, since a much larger clone is one nucleotide away. J is TRBJ2-5 and V is TRBV5-1; no reliable D call. The germline V gene has CDR1 SGHRS and CDR2 YFSETQ. This CDR3 is built from 11 residues. CDR3 amino acids: CAGRWDETQYF. As DNA, the CDR3 is TGCGCCGGCAGGTGGGATGAGACCCAGTACTTC.

The chain has TRBV7-6 and TRBJ1-1, with D tentatively TRBD1 (5 bases). This CDR3 comprises 13 residues. V shed 5 bases and J shed 7 bases, with 14 bases lying between them. Looked up from germline, CDR1 is SGHVS and CDR2 is FNYEAQ. The CDR3 loop is CASSDNEDIEAFF. The CDR3 DNA follows: TGTGCCAGCAGCGACAATGAGGACATTGAAGCTTTCTTT.

This clonotype was observed at least ten times. For the CDR3, the DNA is TGTGCCATCACCCTCGGGGGAGGAGAGACCCAGTACTTC. Its protein product is CAITLGGGETQYF. The chain employs TRBV10-3 and TRBJ2-5; perhaps TRBD2 as D (6 bases). This CDR3 has 13 residues. The V gene's germline CDR1 is ENHRY and CDR2 SYGVKD. V was pared by 7 bases and J by 4 bases, with 13 bases between.

This sequence joins TRBV12-3 or TRBV12-4 and TRBJ1-3; possibly TRBD1 for D (6 bases). The CDR3 is 14 residues long. V was shortened by 4 bases and J by 5 bases, with 12 bases between the two germline ends. CDR3 amino acids: CASSSPGTRNTIYF. The CDR3, as DNA: TGTGCCAGCAGTTCCCCCGGGACAAGAAACACCATATATTTT.

The gene calls are TRBV27 and TRBJ2-3, with 8 positions matching TRBD1. The CDR3 sequence is 19 residues long. Per germline, CDR1 MNHEY and CDR2 SMNVEV (reference sequence). J gave up 4 bases and V 5 bases, and 20 bases lay outside the gene matches. The CDR3 sequence is CASSQPRTGWSLMSDTQYF. CDR3 bases: TGTGCCAGCAGTCAACCCCGGACAGGGTGGTCCCTGATGTCAGATACGCAGTATTTT.

This chain connects TRBV20-1 to TRBJ1-1, with a possible D match to TRBD1 (5 bases). Germline assignment: CDR1 DFQATT and CDR2 SNEGSKA (reference sequence). V was clipped by 0 bases and J by 10 bases, with 9 bases between them. The CDR3 covers 11 residues. In DNA form, the CDR3 reads TGCAGTGCTAGAGATCCCAGGGCAGCTTTCTTT. Its protein is CSARDPRAAFF.

There are a few counts of this clonotype. The chain carries TRBV7-2 and TRBJ2-4; 7 bases are shared with TRBD2. After removal of 4 bases from V and 3 bases from J, the junction contained 6 bases not matched to a gene. This CDR3 has 15 amino acids. Germline V CDR1 and CDR2: SGHTA, FQGNSA. In DNA form, the CDR3 reads TGTGCCAGCAGCTCCGTACGGGAGGACAAAAACATTCAGTACTTC. Encoded protein: CASSSVREDKNIQYF.

The chain employs TRBV20-1 and TRBJ2-1; 7 bases match TRBD2. The CDR3 runs 14 residues. V was pared by 3 bases and J by 5 bases, with 7 bases of the junction left unmatched. Germline V gives CDR1 DFQATT, CDR2 SNEGSKA (reference sequence). Here the CDR3 DNA reads TGCAGTGCTAGGTGCGGGAGTCGGGACAATGAGCAGTTCTTC. It is translated as CSARCGSRDNEQFF.

Concerning this clonotype itself: This may be a read error, as it is one base from a much larger clone. The genes are TRBV12-3 or TRBV12-4 and TRBJ2-3, with TRBD2 identical over 14 bases. The CDR3 spans 17 residues. This chain's CDR3 is CASSLSPGLAGADTEYF. For the CDR3, the DNA is TGTGCCAGCAGCCTTAGCCCGGGACTAGCGGGAGCAGATACGGAGTATTTT.

This clonotype was counted between two and nine times. V usage is TRBV11-2 and J usage is TRBJ1-1, with unresolved D. The V gene lost 5 bases and the J gene lost 4 bases, with 11 bases spanning the gap. Germline CDR1 reads SGHAT; CDR2 reads FQNNGV. CDR3 length: 13 residues. CDR3 in DNA: TGTGCCAGCAGCACGTTACGGGCCACTGAAGCTTTCTTT. Translation gives CASSTLRATEAFF. Variable domain in full (rest from reference TRBV11-2 and TRBJ1-1): EAGVAQSPRYKIIEKRQSVAFWCNPISGHATLYWYQQILGQGPKLLIQFQNNGVVDDSQLPKDRFSAERLKGVDSTLKIQPAKLEDSAVYLCASSTLRATEAFFGQGTRLTVV.

V is TRBV6-6 and J is TRBJ2-7, with D perhaps matching TRBD1 (6 bases). The germline V gene encodes CDR1 MNHNY and CDR2 SVGAGI (reference sequence). The CDR3 runs 14 residues. V lost 6 bases and J 4 bases, leaving 16 bases between the germline ends. This chain's CDR3 is CASSQIGGTYEQYF. CDR3 coding DNA: TGTGCCAGCAGCCAGATAGGGGGAACGTACGAGCAGTACTTC.

The V and J genes are TRBV27 and TRBJ2-7; no firm D call. The germline V gene encodes CDR1 MNHEY and CDR2 SMNVEV (reference sequence). There are 14 residues in the CDR3. V was shortened by 4 bases and J by 2 bases, with 12 bases between the two germline ends. The CDR3 DNA reads as TGTGCCAGCAGTTCCTTGGCGAAGCCCTACGAGCAGTACTTC. Amino acids: CASSSLAKPYEQYF.

This clonotype was seen ten or more times. This chain links TRBV5-4 with TRBJ2-5, with 9 bases fitting TRBD1. The CDR3 has 13 amino acids. J gave up 5 bases and V 6 bases, and 5 bases lay outside the gene matches. Per germline, CDR1 SGHNT and CDR2 YYREEE (reference sequence). This chain's CDR3 is CASNQDRGETQYF. The CDR3 region has the DNA TGTGCCAGCAACCAGGACAGGGGTGAGACCCAGTACTTC.

This clonotype was detected many times. The genes are TRBV29-1 and TRBJ2-7; 10 positions agree with TRBD1. Looked up from germline, CDR1 is SQVTM and CDR2 is ANQGSEA. Losses at the gene ends were 5 bases for V and 4 bases for J; bases not matched to a gene: 5. CDR3 length: 13 amino acids. The DNA for the CDR3 is TGCAGCGTTCGCGGGACAGGGGCGTACGAGCAGTACTTC. Its translation: CSVRGTGAYEQYF.

The CDR3 coding sequence is TGTGCCAGCAGGCGGAGAGGGAATAATTCACCCCTCCACTTT. Encoded protein: CASRRRGNNSPLHF. This rearrangement joins TRBV6-2 or TRBV6-3 to TRBJ1-6; D remains ambiguous. The germline V and J ends were trimmed by 6 bases and 5 bases, with 11 bases remaining between them. The CDR3 spans 14 residues. Germline-derived CDR1 and CDR2 are MNHEY and SVGEGT.